These T cell receptor beta chains were read from a single sample in a study of blood T cell repertoires in COVID-19. The repertoire was sequenced with immunoSEQ multiplex PCR; TCRdb's copy has only in-frame clones and lacks some. Of more than 150,000 clones in the sample, 87% were seen once. Sample: PBMCs or T cells enriched from blood (not recorded which). These receptors all come from a woman between 25 and 40 years old who had recovered from COVID-19. CDR3s include the opening cysteine and the closing phenylalanine or tryptophan. A D gene is named only where the DNA matches it firmly. The listing skips clone size in some rows; elsewhere it reads once, few, many or a size class.

d_call	v_call	j_call	clone_size	cdr3_aa	cdr3_nt
TRBD1	TRBV6-4	TRBJ1-4	-	CASSFTGVATTNEKLFF	TGTGCCAGCAGTTTCACAGGGGTAGCCACAACTAATGAAAAACTGTTTTTT
TRBD1	TRBV30	TRBJ1-2	-	CAWSLTGTYGYTF	TGTGCCTGGAGTTTGACAGGGACCTATGGCTACACCTTC
-	TRBV24-1	TRBJ1-5	-	CATSDGPGLPPHF	TGTGCCACCAGTGATGGACCGGGACTCCCTCCGCATTTT
-	TRBV30	TRBJ1-6	-	CAWSVHRGSSYNSPLHF	TGTGCCTGGAGTGTGCACCGGGGGAGCTCCTATAATTCACCCCTCCACTTT
-	TRBV7-2	TRBJ1-1	once	CASSLMRKNTEAFF	TGTGCCAGCAGCTTAATGCGCAAGAACACTGAAGCTTTCTTT
-	TRBV7-6	TRBJ1-4	-	CASSPLGLPEKLFF	TGTGCCAGCAGCCCCCTGGGACTGCCTGAAAAACTGTTTTTT
TRBD1	TRBV19	TRBJ1-1	-	CASNHVGAGGVAFF	TGTGCCAGTAATCACGTTGGGGCAGGGGGCGTAGCTTTCTTT
-	TRBV7-9	TRBJ2-6	-	CASSSRFGVGGANVLTF	TGTGCCAGCAGCTCACGCTTCGGGGTAGGCGGGGCCAACGTCCTGACTTTC
-	TRBV29-1	TRBJ1-2	-	CSVREQDYGYTF	TGCAGCGTTAGGGAACAGGACTATGGCTACACCTTC
TRBD1	TRBV27	TRBJ1-4	-	CASSSTTGVNEKLFF	TGTGCCAGCAGTTCCACGACAGGGGTAAATGAAAAACTGTTTTTT
TRBD1	TRBV7-9	TRBJ1-1	-	CASSLWTGGNTEAFF	TGTGCCAGCAGCTTATGGACAGGGGGGAACACTGAAGCTTTCTTT
TRBD1	TRBV19	TRBJ1-6	-	CASTNRGPNSPLHF	TGTGCCAGTACCAATAGGGGGCCTAATTCACCCCTCCACTTT
-	TRBV12-3/TRBV12-4	TRBJ1-2	-	CASTPRLGYGYTF	TGTGCCAGCACCCCTCGTCTCGGCTATGGCTACACCTTC
TRBD1	TRBV23-1	TRBJ1-5	-	CASSHRSPRDRRPQYSNQPQHF	TGCGCCAGCAGTCACCGGTCACCCCGGGACAGGCGGCCTCAGTATAGCAATCAGCCCCAGCATTTT
TRBD1	TRBV19	TRBJ1-5	-	CASSPDRLNQPQHF	TGTGCCAGTAGTCCGGACAGGCTGAATCAGCCCCAGCATTTT
TRBD1	TRBV29-1	TRBJ1-2	-	CSVAGTGGFDYGYTF	TGCAGCGTTGCCGGGACAGGGGGATTCGACTATGGCTACACCTTC
TRBD1	TRBV6-5	TRBJ1-6	-	CASSRDRGNNSPLHF	TGTGCCAGCAGTCGGGACAGGGGAAATAATTCACCCCTCCACTTT
-	TRBV16	TRBJ1-5	once	CASSQSLQGASMQYQPQHF	TGTGCCAGCAGCCAATCGTTACAGGGAGCCAGTATGCAATATCAGCCCCAGCATTTT
-	TRBV7-8	TRBJ1-1	-	CASSLPSDGFQNTEAFF	TGTGCCAGCAGCCTCCCATCAGACGGGTTCCAGAACACTGAAGCTTTCTTT
TRBD2	TRBV5-4	TRBJ2-5	-	CASSLAGGRQETQYF	TGTGCCAGCAGCTTAGCGGGGGGGCGGCAAGAGACCCAGTACTTC
TRBD1	TRBV14	TRBJ2-7	-	CASSPLGTGGHEQYF	TGTGCCAGCAGCCCATTGGGGACAGGGGGCCACGAGCAGTACTTC
TRBD1	TRBV5-6	TRBJ1-6	-	CASSLGQGSSPLHF	TGTGCCAGCAGCTTAGGACAGGGAAGCTCACCCCTCCACTTT
TRBD1	TRBV5-1	TRBJ1-3	-	CASSPGTASGNTIYF	TGCGCCAGCAGCCCGGGGACAGCCTCTGGAAACACCATATATTTT
TRBD1	TRBV4-2	TRBJ1-1	-	CASSHLRTGGTEAFF	TGTGCCAGCAGCCATCTCCGGACAGGGGGCACTGAAGCTTTCTTT